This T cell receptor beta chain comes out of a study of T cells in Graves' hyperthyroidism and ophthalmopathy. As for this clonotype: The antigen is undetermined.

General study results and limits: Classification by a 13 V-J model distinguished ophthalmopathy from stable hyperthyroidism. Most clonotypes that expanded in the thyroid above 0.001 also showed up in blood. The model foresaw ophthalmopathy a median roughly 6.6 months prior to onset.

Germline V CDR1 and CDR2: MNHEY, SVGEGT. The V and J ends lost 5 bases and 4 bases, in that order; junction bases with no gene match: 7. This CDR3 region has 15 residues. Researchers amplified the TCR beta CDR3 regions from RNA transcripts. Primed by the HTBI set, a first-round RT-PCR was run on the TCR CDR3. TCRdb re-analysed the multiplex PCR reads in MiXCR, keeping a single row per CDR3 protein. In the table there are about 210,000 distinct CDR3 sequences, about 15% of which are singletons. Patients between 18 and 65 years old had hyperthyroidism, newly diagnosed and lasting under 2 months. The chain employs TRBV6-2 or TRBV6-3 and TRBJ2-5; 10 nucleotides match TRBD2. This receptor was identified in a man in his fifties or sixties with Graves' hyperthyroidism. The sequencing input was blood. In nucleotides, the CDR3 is TGTGCCAGCAGTCGGGGACTAGCGTCGGGAGAGACCCAGTACTTC. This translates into CASSRGLASGETQYF.